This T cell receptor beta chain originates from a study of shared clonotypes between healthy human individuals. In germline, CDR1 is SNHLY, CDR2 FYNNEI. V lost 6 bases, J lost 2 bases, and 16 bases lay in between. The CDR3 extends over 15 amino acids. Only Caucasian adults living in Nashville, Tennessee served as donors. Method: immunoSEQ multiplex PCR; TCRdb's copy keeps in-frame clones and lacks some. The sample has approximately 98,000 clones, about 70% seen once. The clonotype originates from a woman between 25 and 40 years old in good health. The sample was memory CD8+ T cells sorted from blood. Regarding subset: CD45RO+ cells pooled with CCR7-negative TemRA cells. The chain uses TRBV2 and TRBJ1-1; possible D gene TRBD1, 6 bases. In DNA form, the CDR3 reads TGTGCCAGCAGACTCAGGGGAGGGATTAACACTGAAGCTTTCTTT. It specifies CASRLRGGINTEAFF.